The clone carrying this T cell receptor (beta chain) was counted a single time. Profiled with immunoSEQ multiplex PCR; TCRdb holds only in-frame clones, not every one. The repertoire has roughly 80,000 clones, around nine tenths of them found once; the top ten carry 0.55% to 0.7%. The record originates from a study of OX40 agonist ivuxolimab in advanced cancers. Across the whole study: Patients achieving partial responses numbered three: one hepatocellular carcinoma case and two cutaneous melanoma cases.

Per the germline V gene, CDR1 is SEHNR and CDR2 is FQNEAQ (reference sequence). Trimming stripped 6 bases from V and 0 bases from J, with 13 bases between. This CDR3 has 15 residues. The chain joins TRBV7-9 to TRBJ2-3; no clear D. Sequencing used CD4+ or CD8+ T cells sorted from blood, obtained in a trial of the OX40 agonist ivuxolimab. The sequence came from an adult with an advanced solid tumor such as melanoma, head and neck, liver or kidney cancer. The CDR3, as DNA: TGTGCCAGCAGTCTACCCGGGCCCAGCACAGATACGCAGTATTTT. This codes for CASSLPGPSTDTQYF.